This paragraph reports one TCR beta chain. This sample was included in a study of shared clonotypes between healthy human individuals. Donors were healthy HIV-negative adults without recent acute infections or vaccinations. Repertoires were generated with immunoSEQ multiplex PCR, while TCRdb's copy carries only in-frame clones and drops some. The top ten clones hold about 0.4% of a sample with more than 1.2 million clones, about 98.5% of them seen once. The receptor comes from a man younger than 45 in good health. Sequenced input: naive CD4+ T cells sorted from blood. Indicated subset: CD45RA+ positively selected.

CDR3 loop: CASRLAGLLNTGELFF. The CDR3 DNA reads as TGTGCCAGTAGACTAGCGGGATTACTGAACACCGGGGAGCTGTTTTTT. This rearrangement joins TRBV19 to TRBJ2-2, with TRBD2 matching over 10 bases. This CDR3 contains 16 residues. The V gene's germline CDR1 is LNHDA and CDR2 SQIVND (reference sequence). J gave up 1 base and V 6 bases, and 5 bases lay outside the gene matches.